A single sample is the source of the 6 T cell receptor beta chains below, sequenced in a study of blood T cell repertoires in COVID-19. TCRdb's copy holds only in-frame clones and misses some; the assay was immunoSEQ multiplex PCR. The data hold approximately 300,000 clones, with 75% to 95% observed a single time. The sequencing sample was made of peripheral blood. These receptors were collected from a woman in her thirties with COVID-19, enrolled during active disease.

The chain joins TRBV4-1 to TRBJ1-1, with D maybe TRBD1 (5 bases). Trimming cost V 4 bases and J 10 bases, with 13 bases left between them. CDR1 and CDR2 from the germline V gene are MGHRA and YSYEKL. This CDR3 region has 12 residues. The CDR3 loop reads CASSPTQGSAFF. The CDR3 bases are TGCGCCAGCAGCCCCACCCAGGGTTCAGCTTTCTTT.

The chain couples TRBV7-2 to TRBJ2-1, with TRBD2 as a possible D gene (5 bases). The germline V gene has CDR1 SGHTA and CDR2 FQGNSA. V was clipped by 4 bases and J by 9 bases, with 22 bases between them. The CDR3 length is 16 residues. This chain's CDR3 is CASSSQDFTFHGEQFF. The CDR3 DNA is TGTGCCAGCAGCTCCCAGGACTTCACCTTCCACGGTGAGCAGTTCTTC.

The chain is built from TRBV11-2 and TRBJ2-7; D is undetermined. The ends were cut back, 6 bases at V and 6 bases at J, with 24 bases in the middle. The germline V gene has CDR1 SGHAT and CDR2 FQNNGV. The CDR3 totals 16 residues. CDR3 DNA: TGTGCCAGCAGGTCTTCTCGGAACAACATTCCAGGCGAGCAGTACTTC. Translating gives CASRSSRNNIPGEQYF.

CDR3 coding DNA: TGTGCCAGCAGTCCATACAGGGGGGAATATAGCAATCAGCCCCAGCATTTT. It is translated as CASSPYRGEYSNQPQHF. The chain joins TRBV6-2 or TRBV6-3 to TRBJ1-5; 8 bases map to TRBD1. The CDR3 length is 17 residues. With V trimmed by 5 bases and J by 0 bases, 9 bases remained unmatched. Germline lookup yields CDR1 MNHEY and CDR2 SVGEGT.

V is TRBV24-1 and J is TRBJ2-2; 7 bases are shared with TRBD1. Germline assignment: CDR1 KGHDR and CDR2 SFDVKD. V lost 4 bases to trimming and J lost 5 bases; unmatched junction nucleotides: 9. The CDR3 has 16 residues. Written as DNA, the CDR3 is TGTGCCACCAGTGACCCCACAGGGGAAGTAACCGGGGAGCTGTTTTTT. It yields the protein CATSDPTGEVTGELFF.

The rearrangement links TRBV2 to TRBJ1-5; D is possibly TRBD1 (5 bases). The V and J ends lost 5 bases and 1 base respectively, with 9 bases between them. CDR3 length: 14 residues. Germline V gene data show CDR1 as SNHLY and CDR2 as FYNNEI. CDR3: CASSYDRSNQPQHF. CDR3 bases: TGTGCCAGCAGTTACGACAGAAGCAATCAGCCCCAGCATTTT. Full variable domain (remainder filled in from reference TRBV2 and TRBJ1-5): EPEVTQTPSHQVTQMGQEVILRCVPISNHLYFYWYRQILGQKVEFLVSFYNNEISEKSEIFDDQFSVERPDGSNFTLKIRSTKLEDSAMYFCASSYDRSNQPQHFGDGTRLSIL.